A single sample gave rise to the 15 T cell receptor beta chains below, sequenced in a study of shared clonotypes between healthy human individuals. Clones were read by immunoSEQ multiplex PCR, and TCRdb kept only the in-frame ones, dropping some. There are about 990,000 clones in the sample; around 78% occur only once, and 0.6% to 0.75% lies in the top ten. The sample comprised memory CD4+ T cells from PBMCs. The subset is: CD45RA-negative fraction. Receptors originate from a man younger than 35 in good health. Some clones in this sample may be carry-over from other donors' samples.

This clone was recorded a few times. This chain joins TRBV11-1 and TRBJ2-1; 8 bases are shared with TRBD2. CDR3 length equals 14 residues. Per the germline V gene, CDR1 is SGHAT and CDR2 is FQDESV (reference sequence). V shed 1 base and J 5 bases; nucleotides not matched to a gene: 1. In DNA, the CDR3 is TGTGCCAGCAGCTTAGTAGCGGGAAACAATGAGCAGTTCTTC. As protein: CASSLVAGNNEQFF.

Concerning this clone: At the DNA level, this CDR3 is encoded by other sequences in the same sample as well. V gene TRBV4-3 combines with J gene TRBJ1-2; D is ambiguous. This CDR3 spans 13 amino acids. Germline V CDR1 and CDR2: LGHNA, YSLEER. Trimming shortened V by 1 base and J by 5 bases, and 8 bases separated the two germline ends. The CDR3 sequence is CASSQAGSYGYTF. As DNA, the CDR3 is TGCGCCAGCAGCCAAGCGGGTTCGTATGGCTACACCTTC.

This sequence joins TRBV5-4 and TRBJ1-2; D is ambiguous. The V and J ends lost 6 bases and 7 bases respectively, with 25 bases between them. CDR1 and CDR2 (germline): SGHNT, YYREEE (reference sequence). The CDR3 sequence is 16 residues long. DNA of the CDR3: TGTGCCAGCAACATACCCGGACCGGCAGCGATTTCTGGCTACACCTTC. Protein sequence: CASNIPGPAAISGYTF. Based on the CDR3 plus reference TRBV5-4 and TRBJ1-2, the full variable domain is ETGVTQSPTHLIKTRGQQVTLRCSSQSGHNTVSWYQQALGQGPQFIFQYYREEENGRGNFPPRFSGLQFPNYSSELNVNALELDDSALYLCASNIPGPAAISGYTFGSGTRLTVV.

Comment on this clone: It may be a read error: a sequence one base away is much more abundant. This sample also contains other DNA sequences that code for the same CDR3. This sequence joins TRBV7-3 and TRBJ1-2, with 8 bases that match TRBD1. V lost 5 bases and J lost 4; bases outside the gene matches: 3. Per the germline V gene, CDR1 is SGHTA and CDR2 is FQGTGA. This CDR3 has 13 amino acids. The chain's CDR3 is CASSPGTGYGYTF. CDR3 nucleotide sequence: TGTGCCAGCAGCCCAGGGACAGGCTATGGCTACACCTTC.

The rearrangement links TRBV6-5 to TRBJ1-2; D possibly corresponds to TRBD1 (6 bases). CDR1 is MNHEY, CDR2 SVGAGI, per germline. The CDR3 runs 13 residues. The V and J ends lost 5 bases and 6 bases respectively, with 13 bases between them. The CDR3: CASSPQGSNGYTF. The CDR3 DNA sequence: TGTGCCAGCAGTCCCCAGGGGAGCAATGGCTACACCTTC.

This clone has more than one count but fewer than ten. The V and J genes are TRBV6-5 and TRBJ2-5; TRBD2 matches 9 bases. The DNA end is more similar to TRBJ2-7, so the J call may be wrong. Per germline, CDR1 MNHEY and CDR2 SVGAGI. CDR3 length: 15 residues. CDR3 nucleotides: TGTGCCAGCAATCCAGCGGGAGGACTGACATACGAGCAGTACTTC. Translation gives CASNPAGGLTYEQYF.

This chain joins TRBV2 and TRBJ1-5; 8 bases align to TRBD1. The J segment lost 5 bases and the V segment lost 7 bases, leaving 7 bases of the junction unmatched. Looked up from germline, CDR1 is SNHLY and CDR2 is FYNNEI. The CDR3 contains 14 residues. The CDR3 protein is CASTGTGGDQPQHF. The CDR3, as DNA: TGTGCCAGCACAGGGACAGGTGGGGATCAGCCCCAGCATTTT.

This clone occurred once. The J gene is TRBJ2-5, the V gene TRBV5-1; a possible D gene is TRBD2 (7 bases). V was shortened by 4 bases and J by 0 bases, with 22 bases between the two germline ends. Germline CDR1 and CDR2: SGHRS and YFSETQ. The CDR3 has 18 amino acids. This CDR3 reads CASSPTRGLAEYQETQYF. In nucleotides, the CDR3 is TGCGCCAGCAGCCCGACCCGGGGGCTAGCGGAGTACCAAGAGACCCAGTACTTC.

The V gene is TRBV25-1, the J gene TRBJ2-1; 7 bases are shared with TRBD2. This CDR3 is 16 amino acids long. Germline V gene sequence: CDR1 MGHDK, CDR2 SYGVNS. V was pared by 5 bases and J by 6 bases, with 13 bases of the junction left unmatched. CDR3 amino acids: CASSSSGLPTVNEQFF. DNA for the CDR3: TGTGCCAGCAGTTCGTCGGGACTACCCACCGTCAATGAGCAGTTCTTC.

V is TRBV11-2 and J is TRBJ2-5; 7 nucleotides align to TRBD1. V dropped 7 bases and J dropped 5; count of bases not matched to a gene: 7. In germline, CDR1 is SGHAT, CDR2 FQNNGV. CDR3 size: 13 residues. The CDR3 DNA sequence: TGTGCCAGCACCCGACAGGGTTTGGAGACCCAGTACTTC. It translates to CASTRQGLETQYF.

This clone was observed a single time. This chain joins TRBV27 and TRBJ1-1, with D hard to call. This CDR3 contains 14 residues. Trimming stripped 6 bases from V and 2 bases from J, with 13 bases between. The germline gives CDR1 MNHEY, CDR2 SMNVEV (reference sequence). The CDR3 region is CASRRTVLNTEAFF. DNA of the CDR3: TGTGCCAGCAGGAGGACGGTACTTAACACTGAAGCTTTCTTT.

The J gene is TRBJ2-7, the V gene TRBV6-5; 8 bases are a match to TRBD2. CDR1 and CDR2 (germline): MNHEY, SVGAGI. The CDR3 covers 13 residues. The J segment lost 2 bases and the V segment lost 10 bases, leaving 7 bases of the junction unmatched. The CDR3 sequence: CATQVAGTYEQYF. In DNA, the CDR3 is TGTGCCACCCAAGTAGCGGGGACCTACGAGCAGTACTTC.

The chain is built from TRBV4-3 and TRBJ2-2; unclear D gene. This CDR3 comprises 14 residues. CDR1 is LGHNA, CDR2 YSLEER, per germline. Trimming left V 5 bases short and J 1 base short, with 8 bases between. The CDR3 here is CASSFGLNTGELFF. CDR3 sequence (DNA): TGCGCCAGCAGCTTCGGCTTGAACACCGGGGAGCTGTTTTTT.

This clone was detected a few times. The rearrangement links TRBV6-1 to TRBJ1-4; tentatively, D is TRBD1 (5 bases). The CDR3 sequence is 14 residues long. The germline V gene encodes CDR1 MNHNS and CDR2 SASEGT. The CDR3 DNA follows: TGTGCTTCCAGGCCCGGGGGAGGTAATGAAAAACTGTTTTTT. Its translation is CASRPGGGNEKLFF.

This clone was found a few times. Other DNA sequences within the sample encode an identical CDR3. J is TRBJ1-2 and V is TRBV28, with D unresolved. The CDR3 is 10 residues long. Germline CDR1 and CDR2: MDHEN and SYDVKM. The V gene lost 4 bases and the J gene lost 8 bases, with 5 bases spanning the gap. The CDR3 DNA reads TGTGCCAGCAGTTCGACAGGCTACACCTTC. It is translated as CASSSTGYTF.